This record looks at one T cell receptor beta chain sequence and its context. The protocol was immunoSEQ multiplex PCR, while the TCRdb copy is restricted to in-frame clones and leaves out a portion. The data show millions of clones, 85% to 95% seen once. The CDR3 extends over 15 amino acids. Losses at the gene ends were 7 bases for V and 6 bases for J; bases not matched to a gene: 10. Germline CDR1 is WSHSY and CDR2 is SAAADI. The sample originates from a study of shared clonotypes between healthy human individuals. This clonotype was obtained from a man between 18 and 35 years old in good health. Sequenced: naive CD4+ T cells sorted from blood. Subset defined: CD45RA+ positively selected. The rearrangement links TRBV10-2 to TRBJ1-2, with TRBD1 matching over 11 bases. CDR3 sequence (DNA): TGCGCCAGCAAGGAATCCGGGACAGGGGGAAATGGCTACACCTTC. Encoded protein: CASKESGTGGNGYTF.